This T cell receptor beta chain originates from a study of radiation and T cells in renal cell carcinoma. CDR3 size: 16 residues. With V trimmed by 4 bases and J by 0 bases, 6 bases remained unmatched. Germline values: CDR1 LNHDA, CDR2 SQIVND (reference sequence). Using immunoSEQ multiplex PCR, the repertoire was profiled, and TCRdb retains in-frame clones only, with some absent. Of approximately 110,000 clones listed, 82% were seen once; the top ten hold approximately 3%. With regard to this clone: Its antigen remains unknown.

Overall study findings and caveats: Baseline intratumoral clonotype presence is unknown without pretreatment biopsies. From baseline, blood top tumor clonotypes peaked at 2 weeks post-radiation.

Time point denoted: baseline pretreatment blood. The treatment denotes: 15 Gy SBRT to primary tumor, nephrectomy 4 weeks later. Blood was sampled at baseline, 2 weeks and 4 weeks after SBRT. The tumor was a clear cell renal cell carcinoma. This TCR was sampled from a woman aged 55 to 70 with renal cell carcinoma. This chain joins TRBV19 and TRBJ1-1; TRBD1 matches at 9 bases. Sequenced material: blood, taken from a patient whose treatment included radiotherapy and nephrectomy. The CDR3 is CASSTNRGLMNTEAFF. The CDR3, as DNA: TGTGCCAGTAGTACTAACAGGGGGCTCATGAACACTGAAGCTTTCTTT. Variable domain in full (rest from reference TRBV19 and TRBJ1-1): DGGITQSPKYLFRKEGQNVTLSCEQNLNHDAMYWYRQDPGQGLRLIYYSQIVNDFQKGDIAEGYSVSREKKESFPLTVTSAQKNPTAFYLCASSTNRGLMNTEAFFGQGTRLTVV.